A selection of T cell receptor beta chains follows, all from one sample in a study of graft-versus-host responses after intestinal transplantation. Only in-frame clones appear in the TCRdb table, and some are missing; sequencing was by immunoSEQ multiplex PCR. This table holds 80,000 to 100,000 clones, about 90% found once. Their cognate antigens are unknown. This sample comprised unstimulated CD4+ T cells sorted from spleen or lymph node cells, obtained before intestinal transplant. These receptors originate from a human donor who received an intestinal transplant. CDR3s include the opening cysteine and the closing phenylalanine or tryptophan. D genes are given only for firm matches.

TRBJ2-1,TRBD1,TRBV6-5,CASSYSTGGHNEQFF
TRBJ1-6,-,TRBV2,CASSPQGSDSPLHF
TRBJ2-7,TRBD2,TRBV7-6,CASSSTGGAVQYF
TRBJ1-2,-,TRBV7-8,CASSLADQDGYTF
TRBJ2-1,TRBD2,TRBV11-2,CASSGRLAAYNEQFF
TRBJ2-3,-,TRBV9,CASSVRGYEDTQYF
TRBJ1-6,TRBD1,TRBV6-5,CASRRTGDNSPLHF
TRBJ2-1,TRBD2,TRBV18,CASSPRASGNGEQFF
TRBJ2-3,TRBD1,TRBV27,CASKTRGQPLEDTQYF
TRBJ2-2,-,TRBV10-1,CATQQELNTGELFF
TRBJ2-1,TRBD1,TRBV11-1,CASSPRDSSYNEQFF
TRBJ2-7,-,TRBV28,CASTYQGSEQYF
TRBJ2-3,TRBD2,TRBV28,CASSGTSGRLTDTQYF
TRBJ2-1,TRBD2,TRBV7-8,CASSRLADYNEQFF
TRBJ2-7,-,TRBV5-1,CASRQTFLLEQYF
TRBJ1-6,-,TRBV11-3,CASSARQNSPLHF
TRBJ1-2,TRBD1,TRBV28,CASRGGQGSFGYTF